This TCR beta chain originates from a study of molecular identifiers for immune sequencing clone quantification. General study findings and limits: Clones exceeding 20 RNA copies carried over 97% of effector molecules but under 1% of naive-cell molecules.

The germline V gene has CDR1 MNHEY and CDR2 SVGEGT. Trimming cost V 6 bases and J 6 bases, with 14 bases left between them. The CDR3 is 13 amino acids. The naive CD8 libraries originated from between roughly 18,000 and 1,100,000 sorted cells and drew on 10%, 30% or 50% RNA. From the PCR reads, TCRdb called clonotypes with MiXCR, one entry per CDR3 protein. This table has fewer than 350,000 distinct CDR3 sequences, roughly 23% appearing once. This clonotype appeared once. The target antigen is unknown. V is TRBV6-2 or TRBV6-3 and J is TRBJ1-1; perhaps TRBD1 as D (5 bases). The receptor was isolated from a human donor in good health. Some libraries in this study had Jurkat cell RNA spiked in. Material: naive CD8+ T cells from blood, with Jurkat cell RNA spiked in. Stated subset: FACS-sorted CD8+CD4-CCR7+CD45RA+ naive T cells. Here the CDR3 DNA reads TGTGCCAGCAGAGAGTTCGGGGGGGCTGAAGCTTTCTTT. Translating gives CASREFGGAEAFF.